This TCR beta chain is drawn from a study of T cell responses to AZD1222 COVID-19 vaccine. Overall study findings and caveats: Across the whole spike, CD4 TCRs peaked at regions 160-218 and 743-854. A rise in Spike-specific TCR breadth and depth followed two AZD1222 doses. It should be noted that donors were predominantly white British and more often female, and clonal diversity was possibly underestimated. Repertoire sampling occurred only after the peak T cell response.

V lost 2 bases to trimming and J lost 5 bases, with 6 bases between them. CDR3 size: 12 residues. The protocol was immunoSEQ multiplex PCR, while the TCRdb copy is restricted to in-frame clones and leaves out a portion. This table has 150,000 to 200,000 clones, around 89% appearing once. With respect to this clone: Its target is not known. Other DNA sequences in the sample encode the same CDR3.

The TCR sequence derives from an adult who received the AZD1222 COVID-19 vaccine. The chain combines TRBV12-3 or TRBV12-4 with TRBJ2-5; the D is unclear. The sequences come from peripheral blood, collected 28 days after the second AZD1222 dose. The CDR3 DNA reads as TGTGCCAGCAGTTTAATGGGGGAGACCCAGTACTTC. As protein: CASSLMGETQYF.